The rows below give T cell receptor beta chains drawn from one sample of a study of shared clonotypes between healthy human individuals. Assay: immunoSEQ multiplex PCR; the TCRdb copy retains only in-frame clones and omits some. Of some 1.4 million clones listed, about 96% are singletons. The sample comprised naive CD4+ T cells sorted from blood. The receptors shown here come from a man under 40 in good health. Each CDR3 is given with its conserved first and last residue.

CASRGRDFNTGELFF	TRBJ2-2	TRBV27
CASSDLARTYEQYF	TRBJ2-7	TRBV6-1
CASSVGGGRRLFEQFF	TRBJ2-1	TRBV9
CASSLAWTGVGLEQYF	TRBJ2-7	TRBV28
CASSSTSDEQFF	TRBJ2-1	TRBV6-5
CASSSKPSAGITDTQYF	TRBJ2-3	TRBV27
CASSLSGAVSYEQYF	TRBJ2-7	TRBV5-1
CASSLRTMGTGELFF	TRBJ2-2	TRBV28
CASSKDSSYEQYF	TRBJ2-7	TRBV21-1
CASSPRGSEYGYTF	TRBJ1-2	TRBV18
CASSSSDRAKEKLFF	TRBJ1-4	TRBV7-9
CASSPDLRTAHNEQFF	TRBJ2-1	TRBV5-4
CASSVEGLGGDTQYF	TRBJ2-3	TRBV9
CASSSGNTSGRIRAETQYF	TRBJ2-5	TRBV7-9
CASSLFRDPETQYF	TRBJ2-5	TRBV6-1
CSVQGTGPQETQYF	TRBJ2-5	TRBV29-1
CSARDREKQYF	TRBJ2-7	TRBV20-1
CASRKGDEKLFF	TRBJ1-4	TRBV7-2
CASSLRGGEKLFF	TRBJ1-4	TRBV6-5
CASRVTGASNTEAFF	TRBJ1-1	TRBV5-1
CASSLWWGSGYDEQFF	TRBJ2-1	TRBV5-1
CASSTGLLDGQETQYF	TRBJ2-5	TRBV5-1
CASSTTRAYEQYF	TRBJ2-7	TRBV7-9
CASSSPRGSGGLTGELFF	TRBJ2-2	TRBV11-3
CASSIEGVGQPQHF	TRBJ1-5	TRBV19
CASSPGQAEAFF	TRBJ1-1	TRBV19
CASSQEYRTGTYEQYF	TRBJ2-7	TRBV4-1
CASSLDLRGTDTQYF	TRBJ2-3	TRBV11-2
CASSARQGSAYEQYF	TRBJ2-7	TRBV5-1
CASSPLTGPANTEAFF	TRBJ1-1	TRBV28
CSAAGPYEQYF	TRBJ2-7	TRBV20-1
CASSSSGRARETQYF	TRBJ2-5	TRBV5-4
CASSEEGPRQPQHF	TRBJ1-5	TRBV2
CASSEAPLAGVQYF	TRBJ2-7	TRBV2
CASSLDGYTDTQYF	TRBJ2-3	TRBV5-1
CASSNREDEQFF	TRBJ2-1	TRBV19
CASSSWRGGGPVYEQFF	TRBJ2-1	TRBV11-2
CATQDRWETQYF	TRBJ2-5	TRBV6-1
CATSRGGGSSYNEQFF	TRBJ2-1	TRBV15
CASSVTGTSGINEQFF	TRBJ2-1	TRBV2
CATSRETGTAYGYTF	TRBJ1-2	TRBV15
CASRLASVHNEQFF	TRBJ2-1	TRBV27
CASSQGVFLRAYNEQFF	TRBJ2-1	TRBV5-1
CASSLPRKVAGPAEQYF	TRBJ2-7	TRBV7-2
CASSPTGGSSYNEQFF	TRBJ2-1	TRBV18
CATVAGQGYNEQFF	TRBJ2-1	TRBV19
CASRTDGITEAFF	TRBJ1-1	TRBV7-9
CASSSSPGSNQPQHF	TRBJ1-5	TRBV27
CASSSPQGSDTQYF	TRBJ2-3	TRBV5-1
CAWNAGVRSTDTQYF	TRBJ2-3	TRBV30
CASSLGLPGPQGTQYF	TRBJ2-3	TRBV5-4
CASSSSGESYEQYF	TRBJ2-7	TRBV5-1
CASSALNQPQHF	TRBJ1-5	TRBV2
CASNKGAAGNTEAFF	TRBJ1-1	TRBV19